This T cell receptor beta chain was captured in a study of blood T cell repertoires in COVID-19. Study-level information: Samples of COVID-19 (acute and convalescent) were obtained from the United States, Italy and Spain.

Grouping used clinical history reported by participants in a survey and questionnaire. Donors in Cohort 3 who had recovered were those with two negative PCRs, healthcare professional clearance, or resolution of their symptoms. As handled by the study authors: It was from reference gene primer amplification that nucleated cell counts were estimated. Measured with immunoSEQ multiplex PCR; TCRdb has only the in-frame clones, and not every one. V and J calls and clone size are copied from that table; D and trimming were computed from the DNA. In the table there are 150,000 or so clones, 60% to 80% of which are singletons. Trimming cost V 6 bases and J 4 bases, with 10 bases left between them. The CDR3 runs 14 residues. CDR1 and CDR2 (germline): MDHEN, SYDVKM.

The receptor was isolated from a woman aged 50 to 65 who had recovered from COVID-19. The chain links TRBV28 to TRBJ1-6, with D unresolved. The sequencing sample was made of PBMCs or T cells enriched from blood (not recorded which). CDR3 coding DNA: TGTGCCAGCAGCCCAGGCCTTTATAATTCACCCCTCCACTTT. Translation: CASSPGLYNSPLHF.